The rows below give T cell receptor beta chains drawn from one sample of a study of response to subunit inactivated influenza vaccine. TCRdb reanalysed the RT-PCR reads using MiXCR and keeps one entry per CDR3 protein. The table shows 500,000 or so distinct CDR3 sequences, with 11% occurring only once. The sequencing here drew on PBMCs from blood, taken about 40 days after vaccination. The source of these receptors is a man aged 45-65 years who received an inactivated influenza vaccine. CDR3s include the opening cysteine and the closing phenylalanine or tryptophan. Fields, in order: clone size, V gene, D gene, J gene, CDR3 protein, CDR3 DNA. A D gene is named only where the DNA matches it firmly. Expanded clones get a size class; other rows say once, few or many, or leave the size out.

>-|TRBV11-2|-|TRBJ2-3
CASVPWGGGGTDTQYF
TGTGCCAGCGTACCCTGGGGGGGCGGGGGCACAGATACGCAGTATTTT
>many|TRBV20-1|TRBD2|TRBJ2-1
CSARDLAGDPEQFF
TGCAGTGCTAGAGATCTAGCGGGAGACCCTGAGCAGTTCTTC
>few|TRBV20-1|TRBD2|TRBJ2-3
CSASQRLAASTDTQYF
TGCAGTGCTAGCCAAAGACTAGCGGCCAGCACAGATACGCAGTATTTT
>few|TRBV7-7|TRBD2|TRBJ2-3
CATGDYTDTQYF
TGTGCTACCGGGGACTACACAGATACGCAGTATTTT
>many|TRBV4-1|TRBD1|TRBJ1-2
CASSQDGRGDRRSYTF
TGCGCCAGCAGCCAAGATGGGCGGGGGGACAGAAGGAGCTACACCTTC
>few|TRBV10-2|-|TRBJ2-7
CASHPGQPAGEQYF
TGCGCCAGCCACCCCGGACAACCGGCAGGCGAGCAGTACTTC
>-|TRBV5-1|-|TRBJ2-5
CASSLTGVQETQYF
TGCGCCAGCAGCTTGACCGGGGTCCAAGAGACCCAGTACTTC
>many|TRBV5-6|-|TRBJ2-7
CASSPRGREQYF
TGTGCCAGCAGCCCCCGAGGTCGCGAGCAGTACTTC
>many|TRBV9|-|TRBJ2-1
CASSVGSLNEQFF
TGTGCCAGCAGCGTAGGTAGCCTCAATGAGCAGTTCTTC
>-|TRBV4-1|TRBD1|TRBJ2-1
CASSQGGMGQGNNEQFF
TGCGCCAGCAGCCAGGGGGGAATGGGACAGGGGAACAATGAGCAGTTCTTC
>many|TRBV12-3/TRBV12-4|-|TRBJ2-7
CASSLHNYEQYF
TGTGCCAGCAGTCTCCATAACTACGAGCAGTACTTC
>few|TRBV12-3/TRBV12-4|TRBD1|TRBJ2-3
CASRWTGTTDTQYF
TGTGCCAGCAGGTGGACAGGGACGACGGATACGCAGTATTTT
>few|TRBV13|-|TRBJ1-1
CASSLRVEAFF
TGTGCCAGCAGCTTACGGGTTGAAGCTTTCTTT
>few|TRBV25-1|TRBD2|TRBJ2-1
CASRSTSGSGNEQFF
TGTGCCAGCAGATCGACTAGCGGGAGCGGAAATGAGCAGTTCTTC
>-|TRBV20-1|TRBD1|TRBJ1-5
CSARVGTGNNQPQHF
TGCAGTGCTAGAGTCGGGACAGGGAATAATCAGCCCCAGCATTTT
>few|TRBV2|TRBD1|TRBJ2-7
CASSAGGLYEQYF
TGTGCCAGCAGCGCAGGGGGCCTCTACGAGCAGTACTTC
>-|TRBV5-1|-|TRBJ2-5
CASPGRTQETQYF
TGCGCCAGCCCCGGACGGACGCAAGAGACCCAGTACTTC
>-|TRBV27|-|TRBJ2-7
CASTPTRGRVFYEQYF
TGTGCCAGCACTCCGACCCGGGGCAGAGTCTTCTACGAGCAGTACTTC
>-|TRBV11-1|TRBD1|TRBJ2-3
CASSFAGQDTDTQYF
TGTGCCAGCAGCTTTGCGGGACAGGACACAGATACGCAGTATTTT
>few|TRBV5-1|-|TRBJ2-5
CASSAATQETQYF
TGCGCCAGCAGCGCCGCCACCCAAGAGACCCAGTACTTC
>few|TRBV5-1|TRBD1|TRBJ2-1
CASSLTGQSTEQFF
TGCGCCAGCAGCTTAACGGGACAGTCAACTGAGCAGTTCTTC
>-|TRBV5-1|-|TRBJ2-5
CASSLVTALETQYF
TGCGCCAGCAGCTTGGTCACAGCACTAGAGACCCAGTACTTC
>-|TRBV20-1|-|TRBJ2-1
CSARSIAASSYNEQFF
TGCAGTGCTAGATCTATAGCGGCAAGCTCCTACAATGAGCAGTTCTTC
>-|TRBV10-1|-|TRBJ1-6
CASSTDNNSPLHF
TGCGCCAGCAGTACCGACAATAATTCACCCCTCCACTTT
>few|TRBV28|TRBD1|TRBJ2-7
CASSLRTGGIIHEQYF
TGTGCCAGCAGTTTACGGACAGGGGGGATTATCCACGAGCAGTACTTC
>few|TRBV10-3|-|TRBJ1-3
CAISDVSGNTIYF
TGTGCCATCAGTGACGTCTCTGGAAACACCATATATTTT
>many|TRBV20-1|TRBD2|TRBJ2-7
CSARGPSGSYEQYF
TGCAGTGCTAGAGGTCCTAGCGGGAGCTACGAGCAGTACTTC
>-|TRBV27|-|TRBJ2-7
CASSFQEGKYEQYF
TGTGCCAGCAGCTTCCAGGAAGGGAAATACGAGCAGTACTTC
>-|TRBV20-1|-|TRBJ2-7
CSAQHGRYEQYF
TGCAGTGCTCAACATGGGAGATACGAGCAGTACTTC
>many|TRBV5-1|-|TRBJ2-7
CASSTGGLTYEQYF
TGCGCCAGCAGCACGGGGGGCCTGACCTACGAGCAGTACTTC
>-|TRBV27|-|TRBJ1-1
CASGLGGLGTEAFF
TGTGCCAGCGGGCTGGGGGGGCTGGGTACTGAAGCTTTCTTT
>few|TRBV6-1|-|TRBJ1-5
CASRTTQGQPQHF
TGTGCCAGCAGGACCACACAGGGACAGCCCCAGCATTTT